This T cell receptor beta chain originates from a study of blood T cell repertoires in COVID-19. Study context: Material from acute and convalescent COVID-19 was sourced from the United States, Italy and Spain. From T cells, B-cell-depleted T cells, or PBMCs came the material, which was cDNA or gDNA.

The germline V gene encodes CDR1 SSHAT and CDR2 FNYEAQ (reference sequence). This CDR3 spans 15 amino acids. TCRdb's copy holds only in-frame clones and misses some; the assay was immunoSEQ multiplex PCR. The profile shows 250,000 to 350,000 clones, about 83% of them singletons. This clone has only a few counts. The junction departs from germline at one end; a sequencing error may be responsible. The sample comprised peripheral blood. The chain combines TRBV7-7 with TRBJ2-3, with 10 bases matching TRBD2. The TCR comes from a woman aged 45-65 years with acute or convalescent COVID-19. As DNA, the CDR3 is TGTGCTAGCAGCAGCGGGAGGGCTCGCACAGATACGCAGTATTTT. It is translated as CASSSGRARTDTQYF.